One and the same sample provided the 10 T cell receptor beta chains below, sequenced in a study of blood T cell repertoires in COVID-19. This table comes from immunoSEQ multiplex PCR, and its TCRdb copy is limited to in-frame clones, with some not included. The table includes about 81,000 clones, roughly 86% detected once. Input material: peripheral blood. The receptors originated from a human donor in a cohort sampled during active COVID-19.

The J gene is TRBJ1-3, the V gene TRBV11-3, with D hard to call. The germline V gene has CDR1 SGHNT and CDR2 YENEEA. V lost 5 bases to trimming and J lost 0 bases, with 14 bases between them. The CDR3 runs to 16 residues. The CDR3 loop is CASSGEASTSGNTIYF. The CDR3 bases are TGTGCCAGCAGCGGCGAGGCTTCTACCTCTGGAAACACCATATATTTT.

The genes are TRBV4-1 and TRBJ1-4; D perhaps matches TRBD1 (6 bases). CDR1 is MGHRA, CDR2 YSYEKL, per germline. Trimming stripped 5 bases from V and 3 bases from J, with 25 bases between. This CDR3 is built from 19 residues. The CDR3, as DNA: TGCGCCAGCAGCTTTCATCCCCGGACAGTGGAGCTGGCTAATGAAAAACTGTTTTTT. Translated, it gives CASSFHPRTVELANEKLFF.

This chain joins TRBV11-1 and TRBJ2-1; 10 nucleotides align to TRBD2. Germline V CDR1 and CDR2: SGHAT, FQDESV (reference sequence). V lost 8 bases and J lost 15; bases outside the gene matches: 10. The CDR3 spans 12 residues. In nucleotides, the CDR3 is TGTGCCAGCGCCAGCGGGGGGGCCACTTGGTTCTTC. Protein product: CASASGGATWFF.

In its sample, this clone was seen once. This sample also contains other DNA sequences that code for the same CDR3. The genes are TRBV5-1 and TRBJ2-7; 7 positions agree with TRBD1. The junction had 2 bases not matched to a gene; V was cut back by 0 bases and J by 2 bases. Germline lookup yields CDR1 SGHRS and CDR2 YFSETQ. The CDR3 totals 14 residues. CDR3 coding DNA: TGCGCCAGCAGCTTGGGACAGGGTGCCTACGAGCAGTACTTC. It is translated as CASSLGQGAYEQYF.

V usage is TRBV29-1 and J usage is TRBJ1-4; TRBD1 is a possible D gene (5 bases). This CDR3 region has 13 residues. V was shortened by 7 bases and J by 12 bases, with 21 bases between the two germline ends. In germline, CDR1 is SQVTM, CDR2 ANQGSEA. CDR3 amino acids: CSAHPGGGRELFF. CDR3 DNA sequence: TGCAGCGCCCACCCGGGGGGAGGGCGAGAACTGTTTTTT.

Only one count was recorded for this clone. The chain uses TRBV18 and TRBJ2-3, with TRBD1 as a possible D gene (6 bases). Trimming took 2 bases from V and 2 from J, leaving 14 bases between them. The germline V gene encodes CDR1 KGHSH and CDR2 LQKENI. The CDR3 extends over 16 amino acids. CDR3 sequence: CASSPYGTPLTDTQYF. The CDR3 coding sequence is TGTGCCAGCTCACCATACGGGACACCCCTCACAGATACGCAGTATTTT.

The chain employs TRBV5-1 and TRBJ2-7, with D perhaps TRBD2 (6 bases). This CDR3 is built from 13 residues. V gave up 1 base and J gave up 4 bases, with 9 bases separating them. Germline V gene sequence: CDR1 SGHRS, CDR2 YFSETQ. CDR3 residues: CASSLQAGYEQYF. CDR3 bases: TGCGCCAGCAGCTTGCAGGCGGGGTACGAGCAGTACTTC. The whole variable domain, filled in from reference TRBV5-1 and TRBJ2-7, reads KAGVTQTPRYLIKTRGQQVTLSCSPISGHRSVSWYQQTPGQGLQFLFEYFSETQRNKGNFPGRFSGRQFSNSRSEMNVSTLELGDSALYLCASSLQAGYEQYFGPGTRLTVT.

V and J are TRBV12-5 and TRBJ2-1, with 11 bases aligning to TRBD2. The V segment lost 5 bases and the J segment 5 bases; nucleotides outside the gene matches: 5. Germline lookup yields CDR1 LGHNT and CDR2 FRNRAP. The CDR3 spans 15 residues. The CDR3 DNA is TGTGCTAGTGGTCCTATAGCGGGAGGGAACAATGAGCAGTTCTTC. The encoded protein is CASGPIAGGNNEQFF.

The rearrangement uses TRBV7-2 and TRBJ2-7, with a weak D call TRBD2 (7 bases). The V end was cut by 8 bases, the J end by 4 bases, with 18 bases between. Germline V gene sequence: CDR1 SGHTA, CDR2 FQGNSA. CDR3 length equals 14 residues. The CDR3 region is CASARGGGRYEQYF. The CDR3, as DNA: TGTGCCAGCGCCCGGGGAGGGGGGCGATACGAGCAGTACTTC.

The V call is TRBV20-1, the J call TRBJ1-5; 9 positions match TRBD1. CDR1 is DFQATT and CDR2 is SNEGSKA in the germline V gene (reference sequence). V shed 3 bases and J 6 bases; nucleotides not matched to a gene: 9. The CDR3 length is 15 residues. As DNA, the CDR3 is TGCAGTGCTAGTCCGATAGACAGGGGGTCTCAGCCCCAGCATTTT. Encoded protein: CSASPIDRGSQPQHF.